Below are 2 T cell receptor beta chains sequenced from a single sample in a study of cytomegalovirus exposure and HLA in healthy donors. Using immunoSEQ multiplex PCR, the repertoire was profiled, and TCRdb retains in-frame clones only, with some absent. The sample contains under 350,000 clones, around 85% of which appear only once. Sequencing input: PBMCs. These receptors were taken from a woman aged 18-29 years in good health and CMV-seronegative.

The rearrangement joins TRBV29-1 to TRBJ2-2, with 8 bases that match TRBD1. With 2 bases clipped from V and 5 bases from J, the junction kept 4 bases outside the gene matches. This CDR3 region has 14 residues. Germline CDR1 and CDR2: SQVTM and ANQGSEA. CDR3 coding DNA: TGCAGCGTTGAACAGGGGGCGTTTACCGGGGAGCTGTTTTTT. Amino acids: CSVEQGAFTGELFF.

This sequence joins TRBV29-1 and TRBJ2-7; D is possibly TRBD2 (5 bases). Germline V lookup: CDR1 SQVTM, CDR2 ANQGSEA. The CDR3 is 15 amino acids. Deletions cut 3 bases from V and 6 bases from J, with 21 bases between. CDR3 nucleotide sequence: TGCAGCGTTGACGTGTCCAGTCTAGCCCCCTCCGAGCAGTACTTC. Protein: CSVDVSSLAPSEQYF.